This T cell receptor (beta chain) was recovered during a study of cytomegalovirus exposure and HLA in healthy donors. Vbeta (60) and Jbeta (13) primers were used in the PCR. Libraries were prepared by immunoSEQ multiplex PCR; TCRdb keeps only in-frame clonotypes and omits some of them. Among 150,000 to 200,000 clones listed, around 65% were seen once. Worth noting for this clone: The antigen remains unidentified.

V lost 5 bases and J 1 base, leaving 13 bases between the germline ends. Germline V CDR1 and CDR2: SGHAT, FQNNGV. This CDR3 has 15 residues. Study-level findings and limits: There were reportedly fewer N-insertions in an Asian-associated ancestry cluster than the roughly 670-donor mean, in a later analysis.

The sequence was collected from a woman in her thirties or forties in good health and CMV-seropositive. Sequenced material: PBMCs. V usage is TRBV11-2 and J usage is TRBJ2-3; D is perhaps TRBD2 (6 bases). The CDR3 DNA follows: TGTGCCAGCAGCCCTCCGTGGGGGGGCACAGATACGCAGTATTTT. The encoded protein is CASSPPWGGTDTQYF.